These 6 T cell receptor beta chains came from one sample sequenced in a study of response to subunit inactivated influenza vaccine. One entry per CDR3 protein results from TCRdb running MiXCR on the RT-PCR reads. The data contain about 240,000 distinct CDR3 sequences, 9.5% to 15% of them seen just once; the ten biggest clones take up less than 8.5%. The source was non-naive T cells sorted from PBMCs, collected 14 to 15 days before vaccination. The receptors come from a man in his fifties who received an inactivated influenza vaccine.

This clonotype was seen at least ten times. V is TRBV5-1 and J is TRBJ2-3, with 9 bases lining up with TRBD2. Trimming removed 1 base from V and 3 bases from J; junction bases left unmatched: 3. The CDR3 loop spans 15 amino acids. From germline, CDR1 is SGHRS and CDR2 YFSETQ. The CDR3 loop reads CASSLLAGLTDTQYF. As DNA, the CDR3 is TGCGCCAGCAGCTTGCTAGCGGGGTTGACAGATACGCAGTATTTT.

In its sample, this clonotype was seen many times. V gene TRBV5-1 combines with J gene TRBJ2-3; D gene uncertain. Trimming removed 0 bases from V and 1 base from J, with 9 bases in between. The CDR3 loop spans 15 amino acids. Germline CDR1 is SGHRS and CDR2 is YFSETQ. The CDR3 reads CASSLEPLRTDTQYF. The DNA for the CDR3 is TGCGCCAGCAGCTTGGAGCCGCTCCGCACAGATACGCAGTATTTT. The variable domain in full, completed from reference TRBV5-1 and TRBJ2-3, reads KAGVTQTPRYLIKTRGQQVTLSCSPISGHRSVSWYQQTPGQGLQFLFEYFSETQRNKGNFPGRFSGRQFSNSRSEMNVSTLELGDSALYLCASSLEPLRTDTQYFGPGTRLTVL.

This clonotype has ten or more counts. The chain links TRBV5-1 to TRBJ2-1; TRBD1 might be the D (5 bases). CDR1 is SGHRS and CDR2 is YFSETQ in the germline V gene. The CDR3 spans 15 residues. V was pared by 3 bases and J by 8 bases, with 18 bases between. The CDR3 loop reads CASSSATVTGDEQFF. CDR3 in DNA: TGCGCCAGCAGCTCGGCGACAGTTACGGGCGATGAGCAGTTCTTC.

The chain couples TRBV30 to TRBJ1-3, with a tentative D call TRBD1 (6 bases). Trimming removed 2 bases at V and 4 bases at J, with 9 bases between. This CDR3 spans 13 amino acids. Germline values: CDR1 GTSNPN, CDR2 SVGIG (reference sequence). CDR3 coding DNA: TGTGCCTGGAGTCGGGACATCGGAAACACCATATATTTT. It translates to CAWSRDIGNTIYF.

This clonotype was seen a handful of times. V is TRBV9 and J is TRBJ2-1; D is unresolved. V shed 2 bases and J shed 7 bases, with 13 bases lying between them. Germline V lookup: CDR1 SGDLS, CDR2 YYNGEE. The CDR3 is 14 amino acids. The CDR3: CASSVTSWINEQFF. The CDR3 region has the DNA TGTGCCAGCAGCGTGACTTCGTGGATTAATGAGCAGTTCTTC.

This clonotype was seen many times. This chain uses TRBV20-1 with TRBJ1-1, with TRBD1 matching over 8 bases. The CDR3 has 15 amino acids. The junction had 9 bases not matched to a gene; V was cut back by 1 base and J by 5 bases. Germline values: CDR1 DFQATT, CDR2 SNEGSKA (reference sequence). The CDR3: CSARGAGGGSTEAFF. CDR3 DNA: TGCAGTGCTAGAGGCGCAGGGGGCGGAAGTACTGAAGCTTTCTTT.